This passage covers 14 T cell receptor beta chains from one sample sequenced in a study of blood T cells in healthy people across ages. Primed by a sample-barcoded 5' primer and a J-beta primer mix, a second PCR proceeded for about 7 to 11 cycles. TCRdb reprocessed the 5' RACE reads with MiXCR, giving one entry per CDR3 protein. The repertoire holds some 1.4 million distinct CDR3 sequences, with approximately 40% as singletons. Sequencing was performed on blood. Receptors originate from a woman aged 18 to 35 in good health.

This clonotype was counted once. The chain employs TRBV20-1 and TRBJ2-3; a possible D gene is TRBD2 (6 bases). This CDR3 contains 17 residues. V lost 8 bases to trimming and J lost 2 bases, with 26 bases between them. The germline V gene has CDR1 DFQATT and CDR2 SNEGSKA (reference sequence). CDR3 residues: CSILKGTASEVTDTQYF. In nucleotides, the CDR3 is TGCAGTATATTAAAAGGAACGGCTAGCGAGGTCACAGATACGCAGTATTTT.

In nucleotides, the CDR3 is TGTGCCAGCAGTTACTCCATTATAGGGAACACTGAAGCTTTCTTT. This translates into CASSYSIIGNTEAFF. V gene TRBV6-5 combines with J gene TRBJ1-1, with D uncertain. Germline V lookup: CDR1 MNHEY, CDR2 SVGAGI. Trimming removed 0 bases at V and 1 base at J, with 9 bases between. The CDR3 is 15 amino acids.

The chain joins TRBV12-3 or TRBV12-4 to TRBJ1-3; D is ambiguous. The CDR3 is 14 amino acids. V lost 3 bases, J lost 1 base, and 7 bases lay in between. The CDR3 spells CASSLPESGNTIYF. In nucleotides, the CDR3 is TGTGCCAGCAGTTTGCCAGAATCTGGAAACACCATATATTTT.

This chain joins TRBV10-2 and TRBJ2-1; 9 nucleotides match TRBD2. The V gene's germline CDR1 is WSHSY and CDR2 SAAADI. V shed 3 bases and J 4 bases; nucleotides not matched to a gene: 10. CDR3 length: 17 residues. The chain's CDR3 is CASSDRRVAGEYNEQFF. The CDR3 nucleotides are TGCGCCAGCAGTGACCGGCGAGTAGCGGGGGAATACAATGAGCAGTTCTTC.

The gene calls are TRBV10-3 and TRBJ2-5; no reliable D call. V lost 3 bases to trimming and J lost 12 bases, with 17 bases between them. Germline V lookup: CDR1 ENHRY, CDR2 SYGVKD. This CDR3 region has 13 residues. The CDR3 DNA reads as TGTGCCATCAGTGACCCTCGGAACTACGAGGAGTACTTC. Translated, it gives CAISDPRNYEEYF.

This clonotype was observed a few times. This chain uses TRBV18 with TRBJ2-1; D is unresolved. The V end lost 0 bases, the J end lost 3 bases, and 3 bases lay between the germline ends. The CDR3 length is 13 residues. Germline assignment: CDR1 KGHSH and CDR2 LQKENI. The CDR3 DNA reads TGTGCCAGCTCACCACCAGACTACAATGAGCAGTTCTTC. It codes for CASSPPDYNEQFF.

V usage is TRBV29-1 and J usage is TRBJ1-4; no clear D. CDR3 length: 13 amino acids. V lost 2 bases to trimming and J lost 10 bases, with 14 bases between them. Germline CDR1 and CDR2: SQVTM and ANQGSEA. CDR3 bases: TGCAGCGTTGAACTTAAATTGGCAGGAAAACTGTTTTTT. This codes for CSVELKLAGKLFF.

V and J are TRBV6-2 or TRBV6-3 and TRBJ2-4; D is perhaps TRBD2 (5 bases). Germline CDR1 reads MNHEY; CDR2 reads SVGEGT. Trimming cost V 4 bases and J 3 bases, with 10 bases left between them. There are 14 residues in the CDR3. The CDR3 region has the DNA TGTGCCAGCAGTTCTCGGGGAGTCAAAAACATTCAGTACTTC. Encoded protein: CASSSRGVKNIQYF.

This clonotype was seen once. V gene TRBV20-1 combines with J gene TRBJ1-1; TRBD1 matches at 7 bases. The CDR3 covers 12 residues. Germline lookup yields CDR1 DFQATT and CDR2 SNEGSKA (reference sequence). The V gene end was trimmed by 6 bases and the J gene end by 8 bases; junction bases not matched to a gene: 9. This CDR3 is CSAPGQTAEAFF. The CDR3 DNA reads TGCAGTGCGCCGGGACAGACGGCAGAAGCTTTCTTT.

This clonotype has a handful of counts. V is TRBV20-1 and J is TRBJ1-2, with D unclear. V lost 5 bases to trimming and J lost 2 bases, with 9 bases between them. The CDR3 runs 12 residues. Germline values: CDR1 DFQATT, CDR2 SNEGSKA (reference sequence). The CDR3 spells CSAGGRNYGYTF. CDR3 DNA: TGCAGTGCTGGAGGACGGAACTATGGCTACACCTTC.

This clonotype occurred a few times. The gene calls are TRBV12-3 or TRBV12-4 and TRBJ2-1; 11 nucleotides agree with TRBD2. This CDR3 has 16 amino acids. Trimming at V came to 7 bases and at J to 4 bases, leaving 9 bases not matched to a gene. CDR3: CASTKVAGGSYNEQFF. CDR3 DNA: TGTGCCAGCACCAAAGTAGCGGGGGGGTCTTACAATGAGCAGTTCTTC.

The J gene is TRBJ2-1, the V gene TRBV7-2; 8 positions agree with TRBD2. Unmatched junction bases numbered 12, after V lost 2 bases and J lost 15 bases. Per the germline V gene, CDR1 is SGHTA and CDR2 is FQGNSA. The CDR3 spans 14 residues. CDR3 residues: CASSLWLSSGSRFF. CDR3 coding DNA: TGTGCCAGCAGCTTATGGTTGAGCAGCGGGAGTCGGTTCTTC.

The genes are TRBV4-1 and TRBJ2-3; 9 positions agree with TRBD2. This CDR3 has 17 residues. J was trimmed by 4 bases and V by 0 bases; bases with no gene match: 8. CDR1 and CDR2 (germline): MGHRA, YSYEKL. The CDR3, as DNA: TGCGCCAGCAGCCAAGAAGGTCTAGCGGGAACTCCAGATACGCAGTATTTT. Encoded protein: CASSQEGLAGTPDTQYF.

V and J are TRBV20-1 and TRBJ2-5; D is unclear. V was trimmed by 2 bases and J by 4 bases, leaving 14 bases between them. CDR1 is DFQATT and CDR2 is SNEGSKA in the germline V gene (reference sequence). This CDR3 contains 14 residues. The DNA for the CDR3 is TGCAGTGCTAGACTTCAGGTCCCGGCAGAGACCCAGTACTTC. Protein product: CSARLQVPAETQYF.